The present T cell receptor beta chain was sequenced within a study of cytomegalovirus exposure and HLA in healthy donors. Study results and limitations: Some V segments, including TRBV6-2 and TRBV6-3, were excluded as indistinguishable. Reported findings show TCR beta sequences accurately forecast HLA-A and HLA-B alleles in most subjects.

The PCR contained 60 Vbeta and 13 Jbeta primers. TCRdb keeps only in-frame clones here, not all; method: immunoSEQ multiplex PCR. Of some 140,000 clones detected, more than 75% appear once; the ten largest clones hold roughly 7.7%. As concerns this clone: Its antigen is not identified.

V was clipped by 8 bases and J by 7 bases, with 17 bases between them. The germline CDR1 and CDR2 sequences are MNHEY and SMNVEV (reference sequence). CDR3 length equals 14 residues. The receptor's source is a man between 25 and 39 years old in good health and CMV-seropositive. Input material: PBMCs. V usage is TRBV27 and J usage is TRBJ2-2; perhaps TRBD1 as D (6 bases). CDR3 region: CASCKGGWVGELFF. The CDR3 DNA follows: TGTGCCAGCTGTAAAGGGGGTTGGGTCGGGGAGCTGTTTTTT.